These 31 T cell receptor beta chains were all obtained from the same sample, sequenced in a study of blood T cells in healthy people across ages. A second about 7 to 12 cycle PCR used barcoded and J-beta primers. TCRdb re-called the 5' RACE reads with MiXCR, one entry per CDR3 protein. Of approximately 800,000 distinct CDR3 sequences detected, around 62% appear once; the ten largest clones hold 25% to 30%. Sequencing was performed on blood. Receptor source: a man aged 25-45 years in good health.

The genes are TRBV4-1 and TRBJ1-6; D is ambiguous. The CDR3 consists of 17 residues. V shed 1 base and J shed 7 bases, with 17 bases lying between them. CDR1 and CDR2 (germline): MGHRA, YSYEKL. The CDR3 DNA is TGCGCCAGCAGCCAAGCTTCGTCTACCGGGAACAATTCACCCCTCCACTTT. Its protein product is CASSQASSTGNNSPLHF.

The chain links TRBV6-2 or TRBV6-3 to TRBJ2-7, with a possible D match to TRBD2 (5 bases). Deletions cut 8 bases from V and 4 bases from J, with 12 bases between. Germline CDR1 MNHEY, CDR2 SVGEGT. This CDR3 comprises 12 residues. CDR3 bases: TGTGCCAGCGCGGGTAGCTTATACGAGCAGTACTTC. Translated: CASAGSLYEQYF.

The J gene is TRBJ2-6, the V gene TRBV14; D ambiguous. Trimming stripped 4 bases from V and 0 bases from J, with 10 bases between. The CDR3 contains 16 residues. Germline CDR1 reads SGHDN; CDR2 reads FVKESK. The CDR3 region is CASSLKHRSGANVLTF. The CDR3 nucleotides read TGTGCCAGCAGCCTCAAACACCGCTCTGGGGCCAACGTCCTGACTTTC.

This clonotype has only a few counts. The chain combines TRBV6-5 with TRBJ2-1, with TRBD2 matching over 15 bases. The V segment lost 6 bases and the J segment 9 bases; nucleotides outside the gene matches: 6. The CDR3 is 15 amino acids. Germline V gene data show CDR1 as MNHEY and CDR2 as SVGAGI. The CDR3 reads CASSTGTSGGREQFF. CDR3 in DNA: TGTGCCAGCAGCACCGGGACTAGCGGGGGGCGTGAGCAGTTCTTC.

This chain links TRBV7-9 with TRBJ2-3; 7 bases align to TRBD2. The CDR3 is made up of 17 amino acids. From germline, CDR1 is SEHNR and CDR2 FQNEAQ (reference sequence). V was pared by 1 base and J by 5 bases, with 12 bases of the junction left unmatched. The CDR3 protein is CASSLGWSSTGGDTQYF. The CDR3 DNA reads TGTGCCAGCAGCTTAGGGTGGTCCTCAACGGGGGGAGATACGCAGTATTTT. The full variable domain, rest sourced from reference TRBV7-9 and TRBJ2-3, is DTGVSQNPRHKITKRGQNVTFRCDPISEHNRLYWYRQTLGQGPEFLTYFQNEAQLEKSRLLSDRFSAERPKGSFSTLEIQRTEQGDSAMYLCASSLGWSSTGGDTQYFGPGTRLTVL.

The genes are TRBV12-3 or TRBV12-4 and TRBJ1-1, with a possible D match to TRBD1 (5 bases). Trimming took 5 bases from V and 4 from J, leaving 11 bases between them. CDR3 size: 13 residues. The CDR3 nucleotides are TGTGCCAGCAGTCCCCCGGGGGTCACTGAAGCTTTCTTT. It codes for CASSPPGVTEAFF.

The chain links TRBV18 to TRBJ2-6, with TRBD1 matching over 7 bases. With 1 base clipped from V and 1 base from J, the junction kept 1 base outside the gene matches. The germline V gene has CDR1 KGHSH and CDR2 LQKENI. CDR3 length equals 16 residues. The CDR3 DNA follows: TGTGCCAGCTCACCACAGGGGGCGTCTGGGGCCAACGTCCTGACTTTC. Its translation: CASSPQGASGANVLTF.

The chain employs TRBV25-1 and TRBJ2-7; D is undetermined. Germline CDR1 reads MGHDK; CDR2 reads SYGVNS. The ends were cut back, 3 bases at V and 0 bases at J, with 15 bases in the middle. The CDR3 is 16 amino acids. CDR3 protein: CASSDYGRASSYEQYF. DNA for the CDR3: TGTGCCAGCAGTGACTACGGGCGAGCGAGCTCCTACGAGCAGTACTTC.

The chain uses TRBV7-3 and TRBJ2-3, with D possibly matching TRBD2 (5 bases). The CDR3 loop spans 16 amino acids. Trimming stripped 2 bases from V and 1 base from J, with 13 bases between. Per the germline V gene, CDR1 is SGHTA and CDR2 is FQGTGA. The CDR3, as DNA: TGTGCCAGCAGCTTAGATTTGGGGAGAGGCACAGATACGCAGTATTTT. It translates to CASSLDLGRGTDTQYF.

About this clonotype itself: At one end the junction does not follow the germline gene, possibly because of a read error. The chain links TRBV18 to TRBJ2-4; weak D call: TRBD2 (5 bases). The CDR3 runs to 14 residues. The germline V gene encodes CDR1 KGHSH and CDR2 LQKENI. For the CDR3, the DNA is TGTGCCAGCTCAGAGGACTTAGCCAAAAACATTCGGTACTTC. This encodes CASSEDLAKNIRYF. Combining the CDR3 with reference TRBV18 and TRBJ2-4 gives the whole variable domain NAGVMQNPRHLVRRRGQEARLRCSPMKGHSHVYWYRQLPEEGLKFMVYLQKENIIDESGMPKERFSAEFPKEGPSILRIQQVVRGDSAAYFCASSEDLAKNIRYFGAGTRLSVL.

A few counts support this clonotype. The CDR3 sequence is CASSQEFTSSYNEQFF. CDR3 bases: TGTGCCAGCAGCCAAGAGTTCACGAGCTCCTACAATGAGCAGTTCTTC. The chain recombines TRBV4-2 with TRBJ2-1; no clear D. The CDR3 has 16 residues. The V end lost 0 bases, the J end lost 0 bases, and 9 bases lay between the germline ends. CDR1 and CDR2 from the germline V gene are LGHNA and YNFKEQ.

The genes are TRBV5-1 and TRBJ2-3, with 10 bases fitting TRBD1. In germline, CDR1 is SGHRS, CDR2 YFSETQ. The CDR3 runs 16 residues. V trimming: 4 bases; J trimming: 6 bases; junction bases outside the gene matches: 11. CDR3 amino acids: CASSRTGTGVADTQYF. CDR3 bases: TGCGCCAGCAGCAGAACCGGGACAGGGGTAGCCGATACGCAGTATTTT.

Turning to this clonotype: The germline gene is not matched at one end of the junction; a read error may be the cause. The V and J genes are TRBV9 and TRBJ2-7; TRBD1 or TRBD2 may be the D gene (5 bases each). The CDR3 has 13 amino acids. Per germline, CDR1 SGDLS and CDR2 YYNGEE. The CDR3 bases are TGTGCCATCCCCGGGACCAGCTCCTGCGAGCAGTACTTC. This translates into CAIPGTSSCEQYF.

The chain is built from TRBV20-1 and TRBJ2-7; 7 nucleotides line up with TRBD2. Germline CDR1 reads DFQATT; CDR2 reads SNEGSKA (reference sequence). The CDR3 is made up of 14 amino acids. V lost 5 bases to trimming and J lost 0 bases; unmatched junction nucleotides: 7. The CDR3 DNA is TGCAGTGCTGGGAAAGCGGGGAGCTCCTACGAGCAGTACTTC. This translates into CSAGKAGSSYEQYF.

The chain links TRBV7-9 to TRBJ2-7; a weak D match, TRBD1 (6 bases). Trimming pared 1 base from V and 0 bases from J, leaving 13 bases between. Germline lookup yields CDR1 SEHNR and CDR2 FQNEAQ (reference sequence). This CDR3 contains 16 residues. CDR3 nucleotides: TGTGCCAGCAGCTTAGAGGGCCGGACAGTCTCCTACGAGCAGTACTTC. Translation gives CASSLEGRTVSYEQYF.

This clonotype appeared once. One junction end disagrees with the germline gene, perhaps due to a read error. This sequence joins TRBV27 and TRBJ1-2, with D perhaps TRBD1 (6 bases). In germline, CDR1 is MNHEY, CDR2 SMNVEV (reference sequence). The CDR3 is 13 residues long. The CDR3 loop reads CDSKEGGGLGYTF. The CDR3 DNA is TGTGACAGCAAGGAGGGGGGAGGTTTGGGCTACACCTTC.

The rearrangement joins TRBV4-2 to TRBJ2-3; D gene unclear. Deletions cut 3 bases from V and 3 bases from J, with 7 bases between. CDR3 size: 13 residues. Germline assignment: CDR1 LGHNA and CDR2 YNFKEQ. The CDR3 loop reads CASSHLGTDTQYF. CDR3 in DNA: TGTGCCAGCAGCCACTTGGGTACAGATACGCAGTATTTT.

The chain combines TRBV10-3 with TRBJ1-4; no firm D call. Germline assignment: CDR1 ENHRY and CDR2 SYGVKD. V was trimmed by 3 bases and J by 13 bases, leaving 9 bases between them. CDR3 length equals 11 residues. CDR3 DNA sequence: TGTGCCATCAGTGACAGCCACGGACTGTTTTTT. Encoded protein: CAISDSHGLFF.

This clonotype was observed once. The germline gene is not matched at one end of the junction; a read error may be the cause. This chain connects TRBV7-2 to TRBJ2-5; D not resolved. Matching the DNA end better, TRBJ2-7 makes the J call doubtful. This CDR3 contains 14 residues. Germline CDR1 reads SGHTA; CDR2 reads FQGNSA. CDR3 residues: CASNLGTPTYEQYF. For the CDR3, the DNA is TGTGCCAGCAACTTAGGAACTCCAACCTACGAGCAGTACTTC.

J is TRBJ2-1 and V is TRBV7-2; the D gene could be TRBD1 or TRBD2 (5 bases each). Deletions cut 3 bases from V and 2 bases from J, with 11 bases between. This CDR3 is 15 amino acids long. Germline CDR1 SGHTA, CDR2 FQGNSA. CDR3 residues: CASSFGASTYNEQFF. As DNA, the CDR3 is TGTGCCAGCAGCTTCGGGGCCTCTACCTACAATGAGCAGTTCTTC.

Written as DNA, the CDR3 is TGTGCCAGCTCGTTCCGGGACAGGGGTGACTCACCCCTCCACTTT. Translating gives CASSFRDRGDSPLHF. This chain joins TRBV18 and TRBJ1-6; the match to TRBD1 covers 10 bases. CDR1 is KGHSH, CDR2 LQKENI, per germline. The CDR3 covers 15 residues. Trimming took 6 bases from V and 10 from J; bases not matched to a gene: 9.

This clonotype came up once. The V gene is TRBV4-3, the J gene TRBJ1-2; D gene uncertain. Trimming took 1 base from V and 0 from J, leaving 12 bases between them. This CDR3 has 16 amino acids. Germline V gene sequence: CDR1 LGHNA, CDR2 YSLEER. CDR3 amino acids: CASSQGRRAANYGYTF. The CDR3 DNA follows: TGCGCCAGCAGCCAAGGAAGACGGGCAGCTAACTATGGCTACACCTTC.

The CDR3, as DNA: TGCGCCAGCAGCTTCGGACAGGTTTTCTCTGGGGCCAACGTCCTGACTTTC. Protein sequence: CASSFGQVFSGANVLTF. The chain carries TRBV5-1 and TRBJ2-6; TRBD1 agrees at 7 bases. The length of the CDR3 is 17 residues. V lost 2 bases to trimming and J lost 0 bases; unmatched junction nucleotides: 5. Germline CDR1 and CDR2: SGHRS and YFSETQ.

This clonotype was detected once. The CDR3 DNA reads as TGTGCCAGCAGCTTAGCGGCGGGTTATGGCTACACCTTC. Its protein is CASSLAAGYGYTF. The J gene is TRBJ1-2, the V gene TRBV7-9; D ambiguous. Germline V gene sequence: CDR1 SEHNR, CDR2 FQNEAQ (reference sequence). V gave up 0 bases and J gave up 5 bases, with 7 bases separating them. The CDR3 length is 13 residues.

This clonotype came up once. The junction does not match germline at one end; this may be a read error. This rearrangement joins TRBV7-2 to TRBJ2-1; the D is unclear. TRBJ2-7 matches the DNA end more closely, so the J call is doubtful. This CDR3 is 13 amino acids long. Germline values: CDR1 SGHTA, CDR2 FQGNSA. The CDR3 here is CASSIARTYGQYF. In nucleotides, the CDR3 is TGTGCCAGCAGCATTGCGCGAACCTACGGGCAGTACTTC.

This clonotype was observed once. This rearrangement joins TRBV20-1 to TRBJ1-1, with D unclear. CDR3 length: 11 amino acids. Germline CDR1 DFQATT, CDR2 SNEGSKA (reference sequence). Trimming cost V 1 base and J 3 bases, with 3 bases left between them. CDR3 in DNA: TGCAGTGCTAGAGTGGACACTGAAGCTTTCTTT. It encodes CSARVDTEAFF.

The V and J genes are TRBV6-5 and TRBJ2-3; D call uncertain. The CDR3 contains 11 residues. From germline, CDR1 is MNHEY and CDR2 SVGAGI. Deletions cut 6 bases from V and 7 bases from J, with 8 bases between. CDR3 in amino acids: CASRAGYTQYF. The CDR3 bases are TGTGCCAGCAGAGCCGGTTATACGCAGTATTTT.

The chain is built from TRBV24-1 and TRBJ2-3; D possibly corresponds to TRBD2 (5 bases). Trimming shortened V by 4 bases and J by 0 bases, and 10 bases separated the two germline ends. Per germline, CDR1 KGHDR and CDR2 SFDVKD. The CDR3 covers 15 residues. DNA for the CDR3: TGTGCCACCAGTGAGTCGGGGTTTAGCACAGATACGCAGTATTTT. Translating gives CATSESGFSTDTQYF.

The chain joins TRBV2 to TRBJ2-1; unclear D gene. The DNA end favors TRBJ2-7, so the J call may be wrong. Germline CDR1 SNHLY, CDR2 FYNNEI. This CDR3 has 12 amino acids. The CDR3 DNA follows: TGTGCCAGCTCGCCAGTCTACAATGAGCAGTACTTC. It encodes CASSPVYNEQYF.

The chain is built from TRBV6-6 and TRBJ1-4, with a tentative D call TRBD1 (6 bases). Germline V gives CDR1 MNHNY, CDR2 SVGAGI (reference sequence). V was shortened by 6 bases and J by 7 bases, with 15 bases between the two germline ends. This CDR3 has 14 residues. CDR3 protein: CASSPWGAREKLFF. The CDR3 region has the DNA TGTGCCAGCAGCCCCTGGGGGGCACGTGAAAAACTGTTTTTT.

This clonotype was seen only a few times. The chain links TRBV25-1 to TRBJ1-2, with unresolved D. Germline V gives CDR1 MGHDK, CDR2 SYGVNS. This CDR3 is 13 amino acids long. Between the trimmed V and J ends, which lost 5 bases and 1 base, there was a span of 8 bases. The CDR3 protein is CASSNGINYGYTF. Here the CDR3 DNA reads TGTGCCAGCAGTAACGGGATTAACTATGGCTACACCTTC.